The 28 T cell receptor beta chains in this list originate from one sample, sequenced in a study of blood T cell repertoires in COVID-19. TCRdb's copy holds only in-frame clones and misses some; the assay was immunoSEQ multiplex PCR. The sample lists about 230,000 clones, around 84% occurring once. Sequenced material: peripheral blood. All receptors come from a man in his forties or fifties with COVID-19, enrolled during active disease.

CDR3 in amino acids: CASSSTGDNEKLFF. In nucleotides, the CDR3 is TGTGCCAGCAGCTCGACAGGAGATAATGAAAAACTGTTTTTT. This chain uses TRBV5-4 with TRBJ1-4; weak D call: TRBD1 (6 bases). This CDR3 region has 14 residues. The V gene's germline CDR1 is SGHNT and CDR2 YYREEE (reference sequence). The V gene lost 3 bases and the J gene lost 4 bases, with 10 bases spanning the gap.

The J gene is TRBJ1-6, the V gene TRBV9; D ambiguous. This CDR3 spans 15 amino acids. CDR1 is SGDLS, CDR2 YYNGEE, per germline. V was trimmed by 0 bases and J by 3 bases, leaving 7 bases between them. The CDR3 loop is CASSVGQNYNSPLHF. The CDR3 DNA reads TGTGCCAGCAGCGTAGGCCAGAACTATAATTCACCCCTCCACTTT.

V is TRBV6-5 and J is TRBJ2-7; 9 bases match TRBD1. CDR1 is MNHEY, CDR2 SVGAGI, per germline. The CDR3 contains 15 residues. The V gene end was trimmed by 7 bases and the J gene end by 1 base; junction bases not matched to a gene: 8. The CDR3 loop is CASKLGQGPSYEQYF. The CDR3 nucleotides are TGTGCCAGCAAACTGGGACAGGGACCTTCCTACGAGCAGTACTTC.

The V call is TRBV6-5, the J call TRBJ1-1, with TRBD1 as a possible D gene (6 bases). The germline gives CDR1 MNHEY, CDR2 SVGAGI. The length of the CDR3 is 15 residues. V lost 8 bases to trimming and J lost 6 bases, with 22 bases between them. The CDR3 DNA follows: TGTGCCAGCTCTAAAGGGGGATCAAAACGGTCTGAAGCTTTCTTT. Its protein product is CASSKGGSKRSEAFF.

This chain links TRBV5-4 with TRBJ1-6, with TRBD1 as a possible D gene (6 bases). V shed 2 bases and J shed 7 bases, with 10 bases lying between them. The germline V gene has CDR1 SGHNT and CDR2 YYREEE (reference sequence). The CDR3 runs to 14 residues. CDR3 nucleotides: TGTGCCAGCAGCTTAGGACAGAGAAATTCACCCCTCCACTTT. Translation gives CASSLGQRNSPLHF.

V usage is TRBV4-2 and J usage is TRBJ1-4, with D possibly being TRBD1 (6 bases). Trimming cost V 0 bases and J 6 bases, with 14 bases left between them. The germline gives CDR1 LGHNA, CDR2 YNFKEQ. The CDR3 sequence is 16 residues long. The CDR3 spells CASSQERSQGYEKLFF. The CDR3 DNA reads as TGTGCCAGCAGCCAAGAAAGATCACAGGGTTATGAAAAACTGTTTTTT.

This chain links TRBV4-1 with TRBJ2-2; 14 bases fit TRBD2. V gave up 4 bases and J gave up 8 bases; unmatched junction bases: 3. This CDR3 contains 15 residues. CDR1 is MGHRA and CDR2 is YSYEKL in the germline V gene. CDR3 in DNA: TGCGCCAGCAGCCCAGGGACTAGCGGGAGTGGGGAGCTGTTTTTT. This translates into CASSPGTSGSGELFF.

The J gene is TRBJ2-2, the V gene TRBV10-3, with 9 nucleotides matching TRBD1. The CDR3 spans 15 residues. The ends lost 5 bases at V and 4 bases at J; junction bases unmatched: 5. Germline CDR1 is ENHRY and CDR2 is SYGVKD. CDR3 sequence: CAISLGQGGTGELFF. CDR3 sequence (DNA): TGTGCCATCAGTTTGGGACAGGGAGGCACCGGGGAGCTGTTTTTT.

The CDR3 loop is CASSHSQRTGSYEQYF. CDR3 sequence (DNA): TGTGCCAGCAGCCATAGCCAGAGGACAGGGTCCTACGAGCAGTACTTC. J is TRBJ2-7 and V is TRBV3-1 (or the pseudogene TRBV3-2); 8 nucleotides agree with TRBD1. The CDR3 consists of 16 residues. Germline V gene sequence: CDR1 LGHDT, CDR2 YNNKEL (reference sequence). J lost 1 base, V lost 3 bases, and 8 bases had no gene match.

V is TRBV6-9 and J is TRBJ2-5, with 14 bases aligning to TRBD2. The germline V gene encodes CDR1 MNHGY and CDR2 SVAAGI. The CDR3 length is 17 residues. With 7 bases clipped from V and 6 bases from J, the junction kept 13 bases outside the gene matches. CDR3 sequence: CASNGTSGGGCVKTQYF. The CDR3 region has the DNA TGTGCCAGCAACGGGACTAGCGGGGGTGGTTGTGTAAAGACCCAGTACTTC.

This chain uses TRBV5-4 with TRBJ1-1, with TRBD1 matching over 7 bases. CDR1 and CDR2 from the germline V gene are SGHNT and YYREEE (reference sequence). This CDR3 comprises 15 residues. The ends lost 4 bases at V and 1 base at J; junction bases unmatched: 7. CDR3 protein: CASSQGQVSNTEAFF. DNA for the CDR3: TGTGCCAGCAGCCAAGGACAGGTCTCGAACACTGAAGCTTTCTTT.

The chain combines TRBV12-3 or TRBV12-4 with TRBJ2-7, with D possibly TRBD2 on 5 matching bases. Trimming left V 5 bases short and J 3 bases short, with 8 bases between. The CDR3 contains 12 residues. The CDR3 reads CASSSRDYEQYF. The CDR3 nucleotides read TGTGCCAGCAGTAGCCGGGACTACGAGCAGTACTTC.

V usage is TRBV7-9 and J usage is TRBJ2-7; D possibly corresponds to TRBD2 (5 bases). This CDR3 spans 13 amino acids. Trimming took off 3 bases at V and 4 bases at J, with 10 bases between the two ends. Per germline, CDR1 SEHNR and CDR2 FQNEAQ (reference sequence). The chain's CDR3 is CASSFLAHYEQYF. For the CDR3, the DNA is TGTGCCAGCAGCTTCCTAGCCCATTACGAGCAGTACTTC.

V is TRBV12-3 or TRBV12-4 and J is TRBJ2-3; 7 nucleotides agree with TRBD2. With V trimmed by 6 bases and J by 2 bases, 2 bases remained unmatched. The CDR3 has 13 residues. The CDR3 coding sequence is TGTGCCAGCAGGGGAGGGCCCACAGATACGCAGTATTTT. Its protein product is CASRGGPTDTQYF.

V and J are TRBV2 and TRBJ1-5; D unresolved. The CDR3 has 15 amino acids. Germline assignment: CDR1 SNHLY and CDR2 FYNNEI. Deletions cut 4 bases from V and 3 bases from J, with 13 bases between. The CDR3 nucleotides are TGTGCCAGCAGTGTCGACGACGGAGTCAATCAGCCCCAGCATTTT. As protein: CASSVDDGVNQPQHF.

This sequence joins TRBV6-1 and TRBJ1-2; 8 bases agree with TRBD1. The CDR3 length is 17 residues. The ends lost 4 bases at V and 8 bases at J; junction bases unmatched: 18. The germline V gene encodes CDR1 MNHNS and CDR2 SASEGT. Here the CDR3 reads CASSADGTGIPGGGYTF. CDR3 bases: TGTGCCAGCAGTGCAGACGGGACAGGAATCCCGGGTGGCGGCTACACCTTC.

The chain uses TRBV18 and TRBJ1-4; TRBD1 agrees at 8 bases. Per the germline V gene, CDR1 is KGHSH and CDR2 is LQKENI. This CDR3 has 17 residues. V shed 5 bases and J 7 bases; nucleotides not matched to a gene: 15. DNA for the CDR3: TGTGCCAGCTCAATAGGGGACAGGCCCGCCGAGAGTGAAAAACTGTTTTTT. As protein: CASSIGDRPAESEKLFF.

CDR3 bases: TGTGCCATCAGTGACAGGGCCGAGCAGTACTTC. Translating it yields CAISDRAEQYF. The chain employs TRBV10-3 and TRBJ2-7, with D perhaps matching TRBD1 (5 bases). V was cut by 3 bases and J by 6 bases, with 6 bases left in between. The CDR3 is 11 residues long. Germline V gives CDR1 ENHRY, CDR2 SYGVKD.

The J gene is TRBJ2-7, the V gene TRBV10-3; possible D gene TRBD2, 6 bases. The length of the CDR3 is 14 residues. V was shortened by 2 bases and J by 4 bases, with 12 bases between the two germline ends. CDR1 ENHRY and CDR2 SYGVKD come from the germline V gene. The CDR3 loop reads CAISEVGSGYEQYF. CDR3 DNA: TGTGCCATCAGTGAGGTCGGGAGTGGGTACGAGCAGTACTTC.

The genes are TRBV5-5 and TRBJ1-3; 7 positions match TRBD1. Trimming cost V 4 bases and J 0 bases; bases outside gene matches: 7. CDR3 length: 16 residues. The germline CDR1 and CDR2 sequences are SGHKS and YYEKEE (reference sequence). The CDR3 here is CASSRDRLRSGNTIYF. In nucleotides, the CDR3 is TGTGCCAGCAGCAGGGACAGACTCCGCTCTGGAAACACCATATATTTT.

J is TRBJ1-6 and V is TRBV5-8; D call uncertain. The germline gives CDR1 SGHTS, CDR2 YDEGEE. Trimming left V 0 bases short and J 8 bases short, with 12 bases between. This CDR3 is 15 amino acids long. As DNA, the CDR3 is TGTGCCAGCAGCTTGGGGGCAGGTAGTGATTCACCCCTCCACTTT. It encodes CASSLGAGSDSPLHF. Complete variable domain (other parts from reference TRBV5-8 and TRBJ1-6): EAGVTQSPTHLIKTRGQQATLRCSPISGHTSVYWYQQALGLGLQFLLWYDEGEERNRGNFPPRFSGRQFPNYSSELNVNALELEDSALYLCASSLGAGSDSPLHFGNGTRLTVT.

This chain links TRBV7-2 with TRBJ1-2; D gene ambiguous. In germline, CDR1 is SGHTA, CDR2 FQGNSA. V was cut by 4 bases and J by 1 base, with 7 bases left in between. This CDR3 has 13 residues. The CDR3 DNA reads as TGTGCCAGCAGCTCCGGTGGTAACTATGGCTACACCTTC. This sequence encodes CASSSGGNYGYTF.

V gene TRBV19 combines with J gene TRBJ1-5; no clear D gene. Germline V gene data show CDR1 as LNHDA and CDR2 as SQIVND (reference sequence). The CDR3 runs 17 residues. V shed 0 bases and J shed 0 bases, with 12 bases lying between them. CDR3 nucleotides: TGTGCCAGTAGTATAGAGCTATCCGAGATTAGCAATCAGCCCCAGCATTTT. It specifies CASSIELSEISNQPQHF.

V usage is TRBV10-3 and J usage is TRBJ1-5, with TRBD1 matching over 7 bases. V lost 0 bases and J lost 5; bases outside the gene matches: 7. The CDR3 consists of 16 residues. Per germline, CDR1 ENHRY and CDR2 SYGVKD. CDR3 loop: CAISESKKGADQPQHF. As DNA, the CDR3 is TGTGCCATCAGTGAGTCGAAGAAGGGGGCGGATCAGCCCCAGCATTTT.

The rearrangement links TRBV18 to TRBJ2-7; D possibly corresponds to TRBD1 (6 bases). From germline, CDR1 is KGHSH and CDR2 LQKENI. There are 14 residues in the CDR3. The V end lost 5 bases, the J end lost 2 bases, and 13 bases lay between the germline ends. This CDR3 is CASSTRQETYEQYF. CDR3 DNA: TGTGCCAGCTCAACAAGACAGGAAACCTACGAGCAGTACTTC.

The rearrangement joins TRBV6-5 to TRBJ2-5; 8 nucleotides agree with TRBD1. V was clipped by 11 bases and J by 2 bases; unmatched bases: 10. The germline CDR1 and CDR2 sequences are MNHEY and SVGAGI. The CDR3 contains 14 residues. DNA of the CDR3: TGTGCCTCCCTGGACAGGGTAGGGCAAGAGACCCAGTACTTC. It codes for CASLDRVGQETQYF.

This clone came up once. The gene calls are TRBV7-9 and TRBJ2-4; 7 nucleotides agree with TRBD1. The CDR3 totals 15 residues. CDR1 SEHNR and CDR2 FQNEAQ come from the germline V gene (reference sequence). V shed 4 bases and J 0 bases; nucleotides not matched to a gene: 3. The chain's CDR3 is CASSSDRVAKNIQYF. The CDR3 DNA sequence: TGTGCCAGCAGCTCCGACAGGGTAGCCAAAAACATTCAGTACTTC.

The chain carries TRBV30 and TRBJ1-2, with D tentatively TRBD1 (6 bases). Trimming stripped 3 bases from V and 8 bases from J, with 16 bases between. Germline values: CDR1 GTSNPN, CDR2 SVGIG (reference sequence). The length of the CDR3 is 13 residues. CDR3 in DNA: TGTGCCTGGAGCGAAAACAGGGTTCGCGGCTACACCTTC. It translates to CAWSENRVRGYTF.